This is a list of T cell receptor beta chains from one sample in a study of T-cell memory formation after mild COVID-19. TCRdb fed the 5' RACE reads into MiXCR, producing one record per CDR3 protein. The data show 350,000 to 450,000 distinct CDR3 sequences, around 19% seen once. Sequencing input: PBMCs or a T cell subset sorted from them (not recorded which). The origin of the receptors is an adult woman who had mild COVID-19 (a few samples of this study predate the infection). Cell type and time point are not known. Both conserved end residues are part of each CDR3. Each record gives: CDR3 length, J gene, V gene, CDR3 protein.

len: 17; j_gene: TRBJ1-2; v_gene: TRBV4-3; CDR3aa: CASSQGGGGRGFYGYTF
len: 18; j_gene: TRBJ2-3; v_gene: TRBV4-1; CDR3aa: CASSQEDRAAEWSDTQYF
len: 13; j_gene: TRBJ2-7; v_gene: TRBV5-6; CDR3aa: CASSVTGVNEQYF
len: 18; j_gene: TRBJ2-3; v_gene: TRBV7-9; CDR3aa: CASSLGLGPAPSTDTQYF
len: 14; j_gene: TRBJ2-3; v_gene: TRBV6-1; CDR3aa: CASSGGRDADTQYF
len: 12; j_gene: TRBJ1-2; v_gene: TRBV6-1; CDR3aa: CASRQDAYGYTF
len: 13; j_gene: TRBJ1-1; v_gene: TRBV4-2; CDR3aa: CASSQDQGAEAFF
len: 15; j_gene: TRBJ2-7; v_gene: TRBV5-1; CDR3aa: CASSLGGTSAYEQYF
len: 14; j_gene: TRBJ1-5; v_gene: TRBV4-3; CDR3aa: CASSQDRATQPQHF
len: 15; j_gene: TRBJ2-7; v_gene: TRBV6-5; CDR3aa: CASTTGTGGSYEQYF
len: 17; j_gene: TRBJ1-5; v_gene: TRBV27; CDR3aa: CASSLSGQGAPGQPQHF
len: 15; j_gene: TRBJ1-1; v_gene: TRBV4-2; CDR3aa: CASSRGDTEGTEAFF
len: 14; j_gene: TRBJ1-1; v_gene: TRBV27; CDR3aa: CASSLSTGYAEAFF
len: 18; j_gene: TRBJ2-6; v_gene: TRBV7-3; CDR3aa: CASSAQGALATGANVLTF
len: 18; j_gene: TRBJ1-5; v_gene: TRBV7-8; CDR3aa: CASSLCSDRYTCNQPQHF
len: 16; j_gene: TRBJ2-7; v_gene: TRBV7-9; CDR3aa: CASSVIQGIRRYEQYF
len: 14; j_gene: TRBJ2-2; v_gene: TRBV15; CDR3aa: CATSRDLRTGELFF
len: 17; j_gene: TRBJ1-3; v_gene: TRBV6-6; CDR3aa: CASSAPEGQGDGNTIYF
len: 14; j_gene: TRBJ1-1; v_gene: TRBV5-1; CDR3aa: CASSLDGAWTEAFF
len: 17; j_gene: TRBJ1-2; v_gene: TRBV5-1; CDR3aa: CASSATSPGQGAGGYTF
len: 15; j_gene: TRBJ2-1; v_gene: TRBV5-1; CDR3aa: CASSLASYGGDEQFF
len: 13; j_gene: TRBJ1-2; v_gene: TRBV29-1; CDR3aa: CSVEDRSLYGYTF
len: 12; j_gene: TRBJ2-7; v_gene: TRBV30; CDR3aa: CAGDMGAYEQYF
len: 16; j_gene: TRBJ2-1; v_gene: TRBV19; CDR3aa: CASSIVGLGGLNEQFF
len: 13; j_gene: TRBJ2-1; v_gene: TRBV5-1; CDR3aa: CASSRGVGDEQFF